A selection of T cell receptor beta chains follows, all from one sample in a study of control samples from healthy donors and cancer patients. Produced via immunoSEQ multiplex PCR; TCRdb's table is partial and in-frame only. Of over 150,000 clones in the sample, 90% are singletons; the top ten hold 1.3% to 1.5%. The source material was blood. The receptor source for this set is a woman in her forties or fifties in good health. Each CDR3 is given with its conserved first and last residue. A D gene is named only where the DNA matches it firmly. Where a row states a size, it is once, few, many or the class of an expanded clone; other rows omit it.

>TRBJ2-3|TRBV10-3|.|TRBD1
CAISEQRTGGSTDTQYF
TGTGCCATCAGTGAGCAGCGGACAGGGGGGAGCACAGATACGCAGTATTTT
>TRBJ2-1|TRBV9|.|.
CASSVYANEQFF
TGTGCCAGCAGCGTGTACGCCAATGAGCAGTTCTTC
>TRBJ1-2|TRBV6-4|.|.
CASSPGGSNYGYTF
TGTGCCAGCAGCCCCGGGGGGTCTAACTATGGCTACACCTTC
>TRBJ1-1|TRBV10-3|.|.
CAVYRAIGTEAFF
TGTGCCGTTTACAGGGCAATTGGGACTGAAGCTTTCTTT
>TRBJ2-7|TRBV6-5|.|TRBD1
CASSSSRGPPYEQYF
TGTGCCAGCAGTTCCAGCAGGGGGCCCCCCTACGAGCAGTACTTC
>TRBJ1-5|TRBV4-2|.|.
CASSQDPQEVGNQPQHF
TGTGCCAGCAGCCAAGATCCACAGGAGGTAGGCAATCAGCCCCAGCATTTT
>TRBJ1-6|TRBV7-9|.|.
CASSLRGGNSPLHF
TGTGCCAGCAGCTTACGGGGGGGAAATTCACCCCTCCACTTT
>TRBJ2-4|TRBV12-3/TRBV12-4|.|.
CASSTLANIQYF
TGTGCCAGCAGTACCCTGGCAAACATTCAGTACTTC
>TRBJ2-5|TRBV6-5|.|.
CASSYNSAQYF
TGTGCCAGCAGTTACAACTCTGCCCAGTACTTC
>TRBJ2-1|TRBV18|.|.
CASSPVRTENNEQFF
TGTGCCAGCTCACCGGTTCGAACGGAGAACAATGAGCAGTTCTTC
>TRBJ1-2|TRBV4-3|.|.
CASSQALTTNYGYTF
TGCGCCAGCAGCCAAGCGTTGACAACAAACTATGGCTACACCTTC
>TRBJ2-1|TRBV5-6|once|TRBD1
CASSRGRANEQFF
TGTGCCAGCAGCAGGGGGCGGGCTAATGAGCAGTTCTTC
>TRBJ2-1|TRBV2|few|.
CASCLDGPSSYNEQFF
TGTGCCAGCTGCCTGGATGGACCTAGCTCCTACAATGAGCAGTTCTTC
>TRBJ2-7|TRBV29-1|.|.
CSGLGDNYEQYF
TGCAGCGGATTGGGGGACAACTACGAGCAGTACTTC
>TRBJ2-4|TRBV6-5|.|.
CASAFQVQYF
TGTGCCAGCGCATTCCAAGTTCAGTACTTC
>TRBJ2-2|TRBV7-7|.|.
CASSGRVAGELFF
TGTGCCAGCAGCGGCAGGGTTGCCGGGGAGCTGTTTTTT
>TRBJ1-5|TRBV2|.|TRBD1
CASRPGDRYSNQPQHF
TGTGCCAGCAGACCAGGGGACAGATATAGCAATCAGCCCCAGCATTTT
>TRBJ2-3|TRBV7-2|.|.
CASSFRGTDTQYF
TGTGCCAGCAGCTTCAGGGGAACAGATACGCAGTATTTT
>TRBJ2-5|TRBV10-3|.|.
CAIRGGRRETQYF
TGTGCCATCAGGGGGGGTAGGAGAGAGACCCAGTACTTC
>TRBJ2-2|TRBV11-2|few|TRBD2
CASSLTQRGGTGELFF
TGTGCCAGCAGCTTAACCCAGCGGGGGGGCACCGGGGAGCTGTTTTTT
>TRBJ1-5|TRBV7-9|.|.
CASSLSWPGEPQHF
TGTGCCAGCAGCTTATCTTGGCCAGGGGAGCCCCAGCATTTT
>TRBJ1-5|TRBV5-1|.|.
CASSPGTEGQPQHF
TGCGCCAGCAGCCCCGGGACTGAGGGGCAGCCCCAGCATTTT
>TRBJ2-7|TRBV6-5|.|TRBD2
CASSYRLADYEQYF
TGTGCCAGCAGTTATCGGCTAGCGGACTACGAGCAGTACTTC
>TRBJ1-1|TRBV5-6|.|.
CASSLGRTNTEAFF
TGTGCCAGCAGCTTGGGGCGGACGAACACTGAAGCTTTCTTT
>TRBJ1-1|TRBV21-1|.|.
CASSKEWRGPWNTEAFF
TGTGCCAGCAGCAAAGAATGGAGGGGTCCATGGAACACTGAAGCTTTCTTT
>TRBJ1-3|TRBV4-1|.|.
CASSQVGKLSGNTIYF
TGCGCCAGCAGCCAAGTTGGAAAACTCTCTGGAAACACCATATATTTT
>TRBJ2-3|TRBV4-2|.|.
CASSQEGSGGITQYF
TGTGCCAGCAGCCAAGAGGGGAGCGGAGGGATTACGCAGTATTTT
>TRBJ1-1|TRBV24-1|once|.
CATSDSTGSLEAFF
TGTGCCACCAGTGATTCCACCGGTAGCCTTGAAGCTTTCTTT
>TRBJ1-2|TRBV28|.|.
CASSLQEGGYTF
TGTGCCAGCAGCCTTCAGGAGGGTGGCTACACCTTC
>TRBJ2-7|TRBV6-5|.|TRBD1
CASSRGQGASYEQYF
TGTGCCAGCAGTAGGGGTCAGGGGGCATCCTACGAGCAGTACTTC
>TRBJ1-1|TRBV3-1/TRBV3-2|few|.
CASSQVPNTEAFF
TGTGCCAGCAGCCAAGTACCGAACACTGAAGCTTTCTTT
>TRBJ1-6|TRBV20-1|once|.
CSALPPSPLHF
TGCAGTGCCCTCCCCCCTTCACCCCTCCACTTT
>TRBJ2-3|TRBV7-2|.|.
CASSLALTDTQYF
TGTGCCAGCAGCTTAGCGCTTACAGATACGCAGTATTTT
>TRBJ2-3|TRBV5-4|.|TRBD2
CASSLATSGVGNTQYF
TGTGCCAGCAGCTTGGCGACTAGCGGGGTAGGAAATACGCAGTATTTT
>TRBJ2-3|TRBV11-2|.|.
CASSWGRNPDTQYF
TGTGCCAGCAGCTGGGGGAGGAATCCAGATACGCAGTATTTT
>TRBJ2-2|TRBV2|.|TRBD2
CASRKREGTGELFF
TGTGCCAGCAGAAAGCGGGAGGGAACCGGGGAGCTGTTTTTT
>TRBJ2-7|TRBV5-1|few|TRBD2
CASSSPKPGQRLAGIYEQYF
TGCGCCAGCAGCTCTCCAAAGCCGGGACAGCGACTAGCGGGTATATACGAGCAGTACTTC
>TRBJ1-5|TRBV19|.|.
CASSTRRGNSNQPQHF
TGTGCCAGTAGTACGCGGCGCGGTAATAGCAATCAGCCCCAGCATTTT
>TRBJ1-5|TRBV30|.|TRBD1
CAWSVRTGKGSNQPQHF
TGTGCCTGGAGTGTACGGACAGGGAAGGGCAGCAATCAGCCCCAGCATTTT
>TRBJ2-2|TRBV29-1|.|TRBD1
CSARQGLNTGELFF
TGCAGCGCGAGACAGGGGCTTAACACCGGGGAGCTGTTTTTT
>TRBJ2-5|TRBV15|.|.
CATSRDGGTGETQYF
TGTGCCACCAGCAGAGATGGCGGGACGGGGGAGACCCAGTACTTC
>TRBJ2-5|TRBV14|once|.
CASNRGFQETQYF
TGTGCCAGCAATCGGGGGTTTCAAGAGACCCAGTACTTC
>TRBJ2-3|TRBV27|.|TRBD2
CASSRAGGPSTDTQYF
TGTGCCAGCAGTCGCGCGGGGGGGCCTTCCACAGATACGCAGTATTTT
>TRBJ2-5|TRBV7-3|.|.
CASSPTGTYQETQYF
TGTGCCAGCAGCCCGACGGGAACGTACCAAGAGACCCAGTACTTC
>TRBJ2-3|TRBV6-1|few|.
CASSEAPTVGDTQYF
TGTGCCAGCAGTGAAGCGCCCACGGTGGGAGATACGCAGTATTTT
>TRBJ2-6|TRBV5-1|.|.
CASHPRDTWPSGANVLTF
TGCGCCAGCCACCCCCGGGACACCTGGCCCTCTGGGGCCAACGTCCTGACTTTC
>TRBJ2-7|TRBV6-2/TRBV6-3|.|.
CASSYYPFRGAYEQYF
TGTGCCAGCAGTTACTACCCCTTTAGGGGAGCCTACGAGCAGTACTTC
>TRBJ2-5|TRBV5-1|.|TRBD2
CASRRAGGSETQYF
TGCGCCAGCAGAAGAGCGGGGGGGTCGGAGACCCAGTACTTC
>TRBJ1-2|TRBV19|.|TRBD1
CASSAGQGIYGYTF
TGTGCCAGTAGTGCGGGACAGGGAATCTATGGCTACACCTTC
>TRBJ1-1|TRBV28|.|.
CASRKDMVGTEAFF
TGTGCCAGCAGAAAGGACATGGTCGGAACTGAAGCTTTCTTT
>TRBJ1-2|TRBV19|.|.
CASSTQTSGYTF
TGTGCCAGTAGTACCCAGACAAGCGGCTACACCTTC
>TRBJ2-7|TRBV19|.|TRBD2
CASSIRGLAGAYEQYF
TGTGCCAGTAGTATCAGGGGACTAGCGGGAGCCTACGAGCAGTACTTC